A selection of T cell receptor beta chains follows, all from one sample in a study of cytomegalovirus exposure and HLA in healthy donors. Libraries were prepared by immunoSEQ multiplex PCR; TCRdb keeps only in-frame clonotypes and omits some of them. The table has about 73,000 clones, around 94% seen once; the top ten hold 3.2%. The sequenced sample consisted of PBMCs. The receptors come from a woman aged 18 to 35 in good health and CMV-seropositive. The CDR3 runs from the conserved cysteine through the conserved F or W. D genes are given only for firm matches. Size is omitted from some rows. Given values are once, few, many or a class for expanded clones.

j_call: TRBJ2-3; v_call: TRBV30; clone_size: NA; d_call: TRBD2; cdr3_aa: CAWRAMGGSGSDTQYF; cdr3_nt: TGTGCCTGGAGAGCCATGGGCGGGAGCGGGTCAGATACGCAGTATTTT
j_call: TRBJ2-2; v_call: TRBV7-6; clone_size: once; d_call: NA; cdr3_aa: CASTTDRNTGELFF; cdr3_nt: TGTGCCAGCACCACGGACAGGAACACCGGGGAGCTGTTTTTT
j_call: TRBJ2-1; v_call: TRBV4-1; clone_size: NA; d_call: TRBD2; cdr3_aa: CASSQERAGTSGSMSYNEQFF; cdr3_nt: TGCGCCAGCAGCCAAGAAAGGGCCGGGACTAGCGGGAGTATGTCCTACAATGAGCAGTTCTTC
j_call: TRBJ1-2; v_call: TRBV4-1; clone_size: NA; d_call: TRBD1; cdr3_aa: CASSQEAGDREGYTF; cdr3_nt: TGCGCCAGCAGCCAAGAAGCGGGGGACAGGGAAGGCTACACCTTC
j_call: TRBJ2-1; v_call: TRBV4-1; clone_size: NA; d_call: TRBD2; cdr3_aa: CASSQGVAGDEQFF; cdr3_nt: TGCGCCAGCAGCCAAGGGGTAGCGGGGGATGAGCAGTTCTTC
j_call: TRBJ2-3; v_call: TRBV5-1; clone_size: medium-sized; d_call: TRBD2; cdr3_aa: CASSPGTNTDTQYF; cdr3_nt: TGCGCCAGCAGCCCGGGGACTAACACAGATACGCAGTATTTT
j_call: TRBJ2-7; v_call: TRBV27; clone_size: NA; d_call: NA; cdr3_aa: CASSRTGNPYEQYF; cdr3_nt: TGTGCCAGCAGCCGTACAGGGAACCCCTACGAGCAGTACTTC
j_call: TRBJ2-7; v_call: TRBV7-2; clone_size: NA; d_call: TRBD2; cdr3_aa: CASSSEGVAGAYEQYF; cdr3_nt: TGTGCCAGCAGTTCGGAGGGGGTAGCGGGAGCCTACGAGCAGTACTTC
j_call: TRBJ1-2; v_call: TRBV5-4; clone_size: NA; d_call: TRBD1; cdr3_aa: CASSPEGTGVQGYTF; cdr3_nt: TGTGCCAGCAGCCCGGAGGGGACAGGGGTCCAAGGCTACACCTTC
j_call: TRBJ1-2; v_call: TRBV6-1; clone_size: once; d_call: NA; cdr3_aa: CASSANNYGYTF; cdr3_nt: TGTGCCAGCAGTGCTAATAACTATGGCTACACCTTC
j_call: TRBJ1-2; v_call: TRBV6-1; clone_size: NA; d_call: TRBD1; cdr3_aa: CASSGLDRVVVNYGYTF; cdr3_nt: TGTGCCAGCAGTGGTCTGGACAGGGTGGTGGTTAACTATGGCTACACCTTC
j_call: TRBJ2-1; v_call: TRBV7-9; clone_size: NA; d_call: NA; cdr3_aa: CASSLGSSAQFF; cdr3_nt: TGTGCCAGCAGCTTAGGGTCTAGCGCGCAGTTCTTC
j_call: TRBJ1-2; v_call: TRBV10-3; clone_size: NA; d_call: NA; cdr3_aa: CAISPWGGDGYTF; cdr3_nt: TGTGCCATCAGCCCCTGGGGGGGCGATGGCTACACCTTC
j_call: TRBJ1-1; v_call: TRBV5-1; clone_size: NA; d_call: NA; cdr3_aa: CASSLVKGEAFF; cdr3_nt: TGCGCCAGCAGCTTGGTGAAGGGGGAAGCTTTCTTT
j_call: TRBJ2-5; v_call: TRBV9; clone_size: once; d_call: TRBD2; cdr3_aa: CASSAEGGLVMKETQYF; cdr3_nt: TGTGCCAGCAGCGCCGAGGGGGGACTAGTGATGAAAGAGACCCAGTACTTC
j_call: TRBJ2-7; v_call: TRBV5-1; clone_size: once; d_call: TRBD1; cdr3_aa: CASSPSPPGTGGEQYF; cdr3_nt: TGCGCCAGCAGCCCATCACCTCCCGGGACAGGGGGTGAGCAGTACTTC
j_call: TRBJ2-5; v_call: TRBV28; clone_size: once; d_call: TRBD2; cdr3_aa: CASSLGSGRMETQYF; cdr3_nt: TGTGCCAGCAGTTTGGGGAGCGGGAGAATGGAGACCCAGTACTTC
j_call: TRBJ1-1; v_call: TRBV13; clone_size: NA; d_call: NA; cdr3_aa: CASSQEDTDHTEAFF; cdr3_nt: TGTGCCAGCAGCCAGGAAGACACGGATCACACTGAAGCTTTCTTT
j_call: TRBJ1-4; v_call: TRBV19; clone_size: NA; d_call: NA; cdr3_aa: CASSPSDSGEKLFF; cdr3_nt: TGTGCCAGTAGTCCATCGGACAGTGGGGAAAAACTGTTTTTT
j_call: TRBJ2-5; v_call: TRBV11-1; clone_size: NA; d_call: NA; cdr3_aa: CASSPWSSVETQYF; cdr3_nt: TGTGCCAGCAGCCCCTGGAGCAGCGTAGAGACCCAGTACTTC
j_call: TRBJ2-1; v_call: TRBV6-1; clone_size: NA; d_call: NA; cdr3_aa: CASSASRVVYNEQFF; cdr3_nt: TGTGCCAGCAGCGCGTCGCGGGTAGTCTACAATGAGCAGTTCTTC
j_call: TRBJ1-3; v_call: TRBV5-1; clone_size: NA; d_call: NA; cdr3_aa: CASSLVGALSGNTIYF; cdr3_nt: TGCGCCAGCAGCTTGGTTGGGGCCCTCTCTGGAAACACCATATATTTT
j_call: TRBJ1-1; v_call: TRBV6-4; clone_size: NA; d_call: NA; cdr3_aa: CASSDSSNTEAFF; cdr3_nt: TGTGCCAGCAGTGACTCATCTAACACTGAAGCTTTCTTT
j_call: TRBJ1-2; v_call: TRBV27; clone_size: NA; d_call: NA; cdr3_aa: CASSKSGLLDGYGYTF; cdr3_nt: TGTGCCAGCAGTAAATCGGGACTCCTAGACGGCTATGGCTACACCTTC
j_call: TRBJ1-2; v_call: TRBV14; clone_size: once; d_call: NA; cdr3_aa: CASSLPGGYGYTF; cdr3_nt: TGTGCCAGCAGCCTACCGGGGGGCTATGGCTACACCTTC
j_call: TRBJ2-7; v_call: TRBV11-2; clone_size: NA; d_call: TRBD2; cdr3_aa: CASNPAGTSYEQYF; cdr3_nt: TGTGCCAGCAACCCAGCGGGGACGTCCTACGAGCAGTACTTC
j_call: TRBJ2-5; v_call: TRBV7-2; clone_size: once; d_call: TRBD2; cdr3_aa: CASSLSRLAGGDQETQYF; cdr3_nt: TGTGCCAGCAGCTTATCGAGACTAGCGGGAGGAGACCAAGAGACCCAGTACTTC
j_call: TRBJ2-7; v_call: TRBV7-6; clone_size: NA; d_call: TRBD1; cdr3_aa: CASSLGGQGAYEQYF; cdr3_nt: TGTGCCAGCAGCTTAGGGGGACAGGGGGCCTACGAGCAGTACTTC
j_call: TRBJ1-5; v_call: TRBV7-9; clone_size: once; d_call: TRBD1; cdr3_aa: CASSFTGTGDQPQHF; cdr3_nt: TGTGCCAGCAGCTTCACCGGGACAGGGGATCAGCCCCAGCATTTT
j_call: TRBJ2-2; v_call: TRBV11-2; clone_size: NA; d_call: NA; cdr3_aa: CASSLEEVHQLGTGELFF; cdr3_nt: TGTGCCAGCAGCTTAGAGGAGGTACACCAACTTGGAACCGGGGAGCTGTTTTTT
j_call: TRBJ1-3; v_call: TRBV28; clone_size: NA; d_call: NA; cdr3_aa: CASSFQPGDLRSSGNTIYF; cdr3_nt: TGTGCCAGCAGTTTTCAGCCAGGGGATTTAAGGAGCTCTGGAAACACCATATATTTT
j_call: TRBJ2-2; v_call: TRBV29-1; clone_size: NA; d_call: TRBD1; cdr3_aa: CSVELTGGRTGELFF; cdr3_nt: TGCAGCGTTGAACTCACAGGGGGTCGGACCGGGGAGCTGTTTTTT
j_call: TRBJ2-2; v_call: TRBV15; clone_size: NA; d_call: TRBD2; cdr3_aa: CATSRSRTSGRGGELFF; cdr3_nt: TGTGCCACCAGCAGATCCCGGACTAGCGGGAGAGGCGGGGAGCTGTTTTTT
j_call: TRBJ1-2; v_call: TRBV2; clone_size: NA; d_call: TRBD1; cdr3_aa: CAGTGQGDGYTF; cdr3_nt: TGTGCCGGAACCGGACAGGGTGATGGCTACACCTTC
j_call: TRBJ2-1; v_call: TRBV9; clone_size: NA; d_call: NA; cdr3_aa: CASSVDIHNEQFF; cdr3_nt: TGTGCCAGCAGCGTAGACATCCACAATGAGCAGTTCTTC
j_call: TRBJ1-1; v_call: TRBV6-5; clone_size: NA; d_call: NA; cdr3_aa: CASSYKPLNTEAFF; cdr3_nt: TGTGCCAGCAGTTACAAGCCCCTGAACACTGAAGCTTTCTTT
j_call: TRBJ2-7; v_call: TRBV10-2; clone_size: NA; d_call: NA; cdr3_aa: CASRTSGGEYEQYF; cdr3_nt: TGCGCCAGCAGGACCTCGGGGGGCGAATACGAGCAGTACTTC
j_call: TRBJ2-3; v_call: TRBV2; clone_size: NA; d_call: NA; cdr3_aa: CASSEPGRPGDTQYF; cdr3_nt: TGTGCCAGCAGTGAACCCGGGAGACCCGGAGATACGCAGTATTTT
j_call: TRBJ2-1; v_call: TRBV7-2; clone_size: NA; d_call: TRBD1; cdr3_aa: CASSLGTGIGNEQFF; cdr3_nt: TGTGCCAGCAGCCTAGGGACAGGGATTGGGAATGAGCAGTTCTTC
j_call: TRBJ1-6; v_call: TRBV6-5; clone_size: NA; d_call: NA; cdr3_aa: CASSSRFSYNSPLHF; cdr3_nt: TGTGCCAGCAGTTCCCGGTTCTCCTATAATTCACCCCTCCACTTT
j_call: TRBJ2-1; v_call: TRBV9; clone_size: NA; d_call: NA; cdr3_aa: CASSVELGASYNEQFF; cdr3_nt: TGTGCCAGCAGCGTAGAGTTAGGGGCCTCCTACAATGAGCAGTTCTTC